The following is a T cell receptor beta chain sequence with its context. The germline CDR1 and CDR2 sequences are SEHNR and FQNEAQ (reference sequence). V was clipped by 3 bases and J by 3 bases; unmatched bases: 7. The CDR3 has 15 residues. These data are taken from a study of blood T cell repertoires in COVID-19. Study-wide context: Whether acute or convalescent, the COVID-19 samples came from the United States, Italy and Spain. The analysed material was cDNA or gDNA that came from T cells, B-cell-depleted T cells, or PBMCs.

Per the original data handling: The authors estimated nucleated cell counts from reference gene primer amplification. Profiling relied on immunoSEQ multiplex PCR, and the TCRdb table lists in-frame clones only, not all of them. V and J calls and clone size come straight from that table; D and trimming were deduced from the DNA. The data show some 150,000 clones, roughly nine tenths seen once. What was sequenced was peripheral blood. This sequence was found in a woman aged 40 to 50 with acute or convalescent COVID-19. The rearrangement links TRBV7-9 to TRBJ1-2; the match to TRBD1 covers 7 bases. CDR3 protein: CASSFTGALYYGYTF. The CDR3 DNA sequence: TGTGCCAGCAGCTTTACAGGGGCCCTATACTATGGCTACACCTTC. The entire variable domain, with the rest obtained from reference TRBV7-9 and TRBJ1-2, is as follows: DTGVSQNPRHKITKRGQNVTFRCDPISEHNRLYWYRQTLGQGPEFLTYFQNEAQLEKSRLLSDRFSAERPKGSFSTLEIQRTEQGDSAMYLCASSFTGALYYGYTFGSGTRLTVV.